The subject of this entry is one TCR beta chain. The antigen remains undetermined. Trimming took off 3 bases at V and 4 bases at J, with 10 bases between the two ends. Looked up from germline, CDR1 is MDHEN and CDR2 is SYDVKM. The CDR3 covers 14 residues. This specimen belongs to a study of lymphopenia after photon versus proton radiotherapy. Study-level findings and limits: Relative stability marked proton patients; photon patients lost diversity and naive cells. Better survival with proton therapy was suggested as possible, not demonstrated. After the lymphocyte nadir, photon-treated repertoires showed oligoclonal expansion, especially of CD8+ Temra cells.

Method: immunoSEQ multiplex PCR; TCRdb's copy keeps in-frame clones and lacks some. The table shows 89,000 or so clones, with 80% to 90% occurring only once. The input for sequencing was peripheral blood, taken from a patient treated with proton-based radiotherapy. The chain uses TRBV28 and TRBJ2-1; D gene uncertain. The TCR originated in a man in his 60s with pancreatic cancer. In DNA form, the CDR3 reads TGTGCCAGCAGTTTGGGTAGCAAATACAATGAGCAGTTCTTC. Protein sequence: CASSLGSKYNEQFF.